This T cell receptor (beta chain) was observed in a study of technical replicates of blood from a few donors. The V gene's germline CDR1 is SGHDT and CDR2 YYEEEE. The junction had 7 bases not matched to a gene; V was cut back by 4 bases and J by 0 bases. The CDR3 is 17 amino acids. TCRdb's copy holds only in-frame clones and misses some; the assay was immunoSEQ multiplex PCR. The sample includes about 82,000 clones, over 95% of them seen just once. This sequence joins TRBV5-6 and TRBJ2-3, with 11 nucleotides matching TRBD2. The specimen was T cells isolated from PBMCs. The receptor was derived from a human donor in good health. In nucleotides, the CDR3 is TGTGCCAGCAGCCCAGACACTAGCGGGAGTAGCACAGATACGCAGTATTTT. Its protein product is CASSPDTSGSSTDTQYF.